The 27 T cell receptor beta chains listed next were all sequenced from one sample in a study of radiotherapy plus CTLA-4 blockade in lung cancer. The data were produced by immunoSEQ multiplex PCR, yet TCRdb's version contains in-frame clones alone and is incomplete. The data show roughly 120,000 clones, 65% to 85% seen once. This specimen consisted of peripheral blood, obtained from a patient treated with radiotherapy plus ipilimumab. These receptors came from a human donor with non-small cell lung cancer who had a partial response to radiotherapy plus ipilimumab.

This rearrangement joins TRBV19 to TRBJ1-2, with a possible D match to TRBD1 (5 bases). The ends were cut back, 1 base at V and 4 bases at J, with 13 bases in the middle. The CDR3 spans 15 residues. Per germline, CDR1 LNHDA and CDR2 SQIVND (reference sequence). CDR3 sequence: CASSIVGDSTYGYTF. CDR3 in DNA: TGTGCCAGTAGTATAGTGGGCGACAGTACCTATGGCTACACCTTC.

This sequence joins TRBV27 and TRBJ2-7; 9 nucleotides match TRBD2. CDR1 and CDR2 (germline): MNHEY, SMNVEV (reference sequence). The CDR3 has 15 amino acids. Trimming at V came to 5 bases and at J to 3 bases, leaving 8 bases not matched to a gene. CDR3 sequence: CASSESGTSYYEQYF. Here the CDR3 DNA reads TGTGCCAGCAGTGAATCCGGGACTAGCTACTACGAGCAGTACTTC.

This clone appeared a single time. CDR3 sequence reads: CASSIGTGGLNTEAFF. CDR3 coding DNA: TGCGCCAGCAGCATCGGGACAGGGGGCTTGAACACTGAAGCTTTCTTT. The chain uses TRBV5-1 and TRBJ1-1, with 12 bases aligning to TRBD1. CDR3 length: 16 amino acids. The trim removed 4 bases at V and 0 bases at J, leaving 4 bases unmatched. CDR1 is SGHRS and CDR2 is YFSETQ in the germline V gene.

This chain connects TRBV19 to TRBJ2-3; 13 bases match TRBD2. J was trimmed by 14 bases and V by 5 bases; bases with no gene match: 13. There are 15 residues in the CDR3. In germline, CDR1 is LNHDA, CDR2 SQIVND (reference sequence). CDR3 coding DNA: TGTGCCAGTAGTTCCGGGACTAGCGGGGATGGCAATAGGTATTTT. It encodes CASSSGTSGDGNRYF.

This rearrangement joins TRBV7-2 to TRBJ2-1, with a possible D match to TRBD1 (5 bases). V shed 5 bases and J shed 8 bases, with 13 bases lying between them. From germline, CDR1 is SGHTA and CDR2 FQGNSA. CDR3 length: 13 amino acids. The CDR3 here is CASSPSGLDEQFF. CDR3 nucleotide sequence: TGTGCCAGCAGCCCATCAGGGCTGGATGAGCAGTTCTTC. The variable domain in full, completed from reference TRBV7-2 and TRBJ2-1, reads GAGVSQSPSNKVTEKGKDVELRCDPISGHTALYWYRQSLGQGLEFLIYFQGNSAPDKSGLPSDRFSAERTGGSVSTLTIQRTQQEDSAVYLCASSPSGLDEQFFGPGTRLTVL.

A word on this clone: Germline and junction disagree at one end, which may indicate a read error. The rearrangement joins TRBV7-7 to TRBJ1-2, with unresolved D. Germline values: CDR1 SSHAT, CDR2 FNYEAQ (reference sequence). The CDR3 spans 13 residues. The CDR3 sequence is CASSPLAGYGYTF. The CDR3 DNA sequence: TGTGCTAGCAGTCCCCTAGCTGGTTATGGCTACACCTTC.

The chain's CDR3 is CASSPGQGSNQPQHF. The CDR3, as DNA: TGTGCCAGCAGCCCGGGACAGGGGAGCAATCAGCCCCAGCATTTT. This rearrangement joins TRBV9 to TRBJ1-5; 10 bases align to TRBD1. The CDR3 is made up of 15 amino acids. V shed 4 bases and J 1 base; nucleotides not matched to a gene: 2. Germline loops: CDR1 SGDLS, CDR2 YYNGEE.

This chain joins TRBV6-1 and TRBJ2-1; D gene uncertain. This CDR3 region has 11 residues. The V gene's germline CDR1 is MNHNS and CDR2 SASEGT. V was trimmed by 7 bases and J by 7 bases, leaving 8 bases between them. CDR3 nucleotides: TGTGCCAGCAATTACGGTAATGAGCAGTTCTTC. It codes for CASNYGNEQFF.

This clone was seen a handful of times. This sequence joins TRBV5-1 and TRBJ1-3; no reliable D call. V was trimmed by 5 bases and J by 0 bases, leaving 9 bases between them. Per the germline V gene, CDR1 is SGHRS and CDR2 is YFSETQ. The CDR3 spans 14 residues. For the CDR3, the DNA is TGCGCCAGCAGGGAGGGCACCTCTGGAAACACCATATATTTT. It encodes CASREGTSGNTIYF.

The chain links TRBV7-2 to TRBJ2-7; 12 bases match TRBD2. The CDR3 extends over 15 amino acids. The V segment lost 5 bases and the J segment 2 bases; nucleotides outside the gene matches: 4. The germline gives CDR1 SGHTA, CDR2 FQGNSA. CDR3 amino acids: CASSIRLAGAYEQYF. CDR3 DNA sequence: TGTGCCAGCAGCATTAGACTAGCGGGAGCCTACGAGCAGTACTTC.

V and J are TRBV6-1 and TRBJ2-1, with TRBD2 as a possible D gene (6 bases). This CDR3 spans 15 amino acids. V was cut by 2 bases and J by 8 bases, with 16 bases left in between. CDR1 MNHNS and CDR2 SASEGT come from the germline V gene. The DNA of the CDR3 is TGTGCCAGCAGTGAACTAGCGCGGAACTGGCATGAGCAGTTCTTC. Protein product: CASSELARNWHEQFF.

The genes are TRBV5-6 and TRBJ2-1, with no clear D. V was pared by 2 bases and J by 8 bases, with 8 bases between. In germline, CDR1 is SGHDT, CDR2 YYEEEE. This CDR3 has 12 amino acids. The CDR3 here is CASSFRLDEQFF. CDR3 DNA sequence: TGTGCCAGCAGCTTCAGGCTGGATGAGCAGTTCTTC.

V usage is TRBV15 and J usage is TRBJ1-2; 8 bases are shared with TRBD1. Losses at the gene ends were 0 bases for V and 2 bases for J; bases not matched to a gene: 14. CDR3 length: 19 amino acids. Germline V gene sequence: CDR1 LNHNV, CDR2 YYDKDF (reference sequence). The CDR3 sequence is CATSRDKGGRGPLNYGYTF. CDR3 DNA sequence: TGTGCCACCAGCAGAGATAAGGGCGGCAGGGGGCCTCTAAACTATGGCTACACCTTC.

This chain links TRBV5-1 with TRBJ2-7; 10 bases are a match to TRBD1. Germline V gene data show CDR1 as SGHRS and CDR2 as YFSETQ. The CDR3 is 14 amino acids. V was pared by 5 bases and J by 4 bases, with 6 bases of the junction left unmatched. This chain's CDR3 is CASSQGTGVYEQYF. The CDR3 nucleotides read TGCGCCAGCAGTCAAGGGACAGGGGTATACGAGCAGTACTTC.

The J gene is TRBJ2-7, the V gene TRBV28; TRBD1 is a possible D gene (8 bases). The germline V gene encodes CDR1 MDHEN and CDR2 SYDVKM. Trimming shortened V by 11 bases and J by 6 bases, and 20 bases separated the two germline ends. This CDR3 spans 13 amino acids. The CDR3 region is CAGQGYRGGEQYF. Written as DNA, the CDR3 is TGTGCCGGCCAAGGATACAGGGGGGGCGAGCAGTACTTC.

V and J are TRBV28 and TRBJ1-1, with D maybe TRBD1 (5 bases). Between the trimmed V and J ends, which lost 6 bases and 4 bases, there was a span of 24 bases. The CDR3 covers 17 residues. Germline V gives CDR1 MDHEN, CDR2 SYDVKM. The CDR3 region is CASRSRQPGPGSTEAFF. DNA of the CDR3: TGTGCCAGCAGATCGCGTCAACCAGGGCCTGGGTCCACTGAAGCTTTCTTT. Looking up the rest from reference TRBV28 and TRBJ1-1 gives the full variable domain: DVKVTQSSRYLVKRTGEKVFLECVQDMDHENMFWYRQDPGLGLRLIYFSYDVKMKEKGDIPEGYSVSREKKERFSLILESASTNQTSMYLCASRSRQPGPGSTEAFFGQGTRLTVV.

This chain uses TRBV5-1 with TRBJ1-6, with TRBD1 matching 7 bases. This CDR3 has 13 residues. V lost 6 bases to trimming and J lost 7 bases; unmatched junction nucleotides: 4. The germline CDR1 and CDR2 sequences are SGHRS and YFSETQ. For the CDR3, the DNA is TGCGCCAGCACCGGGACAGAAAATTCACCCCTCCACTTT. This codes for CASTGTENSPLHF.

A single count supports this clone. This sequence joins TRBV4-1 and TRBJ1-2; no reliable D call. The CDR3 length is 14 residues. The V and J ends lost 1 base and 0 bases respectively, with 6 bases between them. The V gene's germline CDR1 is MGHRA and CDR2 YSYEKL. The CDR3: CASSQGAANYGYTF. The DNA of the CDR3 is TGCGCCAGCAGCCAAGGGGCAGCTAACTATGGCTACACCTTC.

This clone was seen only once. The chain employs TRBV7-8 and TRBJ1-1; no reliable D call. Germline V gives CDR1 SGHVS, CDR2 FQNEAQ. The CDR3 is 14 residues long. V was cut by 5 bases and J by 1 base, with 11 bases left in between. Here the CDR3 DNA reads TGTGCCAGCAGCCCACCAACCAGGAACACTGAAGCTTTCTTT. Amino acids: CASSPPTRNTEAFF.

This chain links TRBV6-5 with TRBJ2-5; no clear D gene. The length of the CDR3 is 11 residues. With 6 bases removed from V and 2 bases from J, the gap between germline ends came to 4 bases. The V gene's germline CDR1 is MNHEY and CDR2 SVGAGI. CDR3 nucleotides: TGTGCCAGCAGCCCTCAAGAGACCCAGTACTTC. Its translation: CASSPQETQYF.

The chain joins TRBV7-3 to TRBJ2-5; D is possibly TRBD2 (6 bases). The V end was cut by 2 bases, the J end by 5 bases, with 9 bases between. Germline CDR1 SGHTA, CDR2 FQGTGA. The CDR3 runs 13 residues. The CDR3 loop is CASSLGGGETQYF. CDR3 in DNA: TGTGCCAGCAGCTTAGGAGGAGGGGAGACCCAGTACTTC.

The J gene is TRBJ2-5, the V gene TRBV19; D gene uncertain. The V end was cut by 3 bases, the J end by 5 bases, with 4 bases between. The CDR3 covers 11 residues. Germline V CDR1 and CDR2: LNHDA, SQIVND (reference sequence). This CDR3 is CASSMEETQYF. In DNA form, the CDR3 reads TGTGCCAGTAGTATGGAGGAGACCCAGTACTTC.

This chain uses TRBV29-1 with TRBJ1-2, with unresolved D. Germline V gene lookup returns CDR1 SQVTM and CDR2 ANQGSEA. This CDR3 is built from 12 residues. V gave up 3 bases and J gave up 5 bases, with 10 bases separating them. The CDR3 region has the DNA TGCAGCGTTGACCTAACAGATTATGGCTACACCTTC. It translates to CSVDLTDYGYTF.

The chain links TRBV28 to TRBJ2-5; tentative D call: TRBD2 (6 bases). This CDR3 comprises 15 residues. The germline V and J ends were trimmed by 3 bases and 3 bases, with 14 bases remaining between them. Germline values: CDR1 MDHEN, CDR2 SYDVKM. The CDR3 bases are TGTGCCAGCAGTTTCTACGGGAGATGGGAAGAGACCCAGTACTTC. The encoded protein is CASSFYGRWEETQYF.

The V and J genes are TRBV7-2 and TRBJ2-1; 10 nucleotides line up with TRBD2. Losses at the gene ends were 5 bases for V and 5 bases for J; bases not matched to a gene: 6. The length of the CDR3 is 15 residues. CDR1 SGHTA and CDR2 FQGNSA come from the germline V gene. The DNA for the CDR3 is TGTGCCAGCAGCCCTAGCGGGAGTTTCAACAATGAGCAGTTCTTC. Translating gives CASSPSGSFNNEQFF.

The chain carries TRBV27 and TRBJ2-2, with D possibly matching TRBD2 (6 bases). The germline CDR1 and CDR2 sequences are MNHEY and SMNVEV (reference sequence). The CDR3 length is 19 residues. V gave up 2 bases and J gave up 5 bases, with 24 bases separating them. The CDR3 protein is CASSLLRESRWIRTGELFF. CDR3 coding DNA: TGTGCCAGCAGTTTACTCCGGGAGTCTCGCTGGATAAGGACCGGGGAGCTGTTTTTT.

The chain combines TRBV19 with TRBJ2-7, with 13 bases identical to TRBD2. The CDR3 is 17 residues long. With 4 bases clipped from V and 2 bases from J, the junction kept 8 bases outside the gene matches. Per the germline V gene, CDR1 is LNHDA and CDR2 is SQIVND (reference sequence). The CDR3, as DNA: TGTGCCAGTAGTACCCCACTAGCGGGAGGGTATACCTACGAGCAGTACTTC. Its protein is CASSTPLAGGYTYEQYF.